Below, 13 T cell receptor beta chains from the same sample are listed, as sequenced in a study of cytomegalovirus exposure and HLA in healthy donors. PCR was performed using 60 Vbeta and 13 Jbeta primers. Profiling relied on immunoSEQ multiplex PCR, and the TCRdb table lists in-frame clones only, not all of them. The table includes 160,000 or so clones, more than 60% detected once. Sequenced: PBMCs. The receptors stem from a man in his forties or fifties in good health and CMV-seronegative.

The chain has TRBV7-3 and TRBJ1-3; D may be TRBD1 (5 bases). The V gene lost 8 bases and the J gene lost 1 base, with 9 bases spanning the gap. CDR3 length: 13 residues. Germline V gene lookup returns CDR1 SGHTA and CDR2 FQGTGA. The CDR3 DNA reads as TGTGCCAGCGCGTCAGGGTCTGGAAACACCATATATTTT. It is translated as CASASGSGNTIYF.

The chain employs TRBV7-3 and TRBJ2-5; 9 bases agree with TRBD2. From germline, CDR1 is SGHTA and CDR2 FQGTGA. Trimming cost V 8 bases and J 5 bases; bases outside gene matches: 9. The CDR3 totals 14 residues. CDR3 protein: CASGAGGTRETQYF. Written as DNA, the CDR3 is TGTGCCAGCGGAGCGGGGGGAACAAGGGAGACCCAGTACTTC.

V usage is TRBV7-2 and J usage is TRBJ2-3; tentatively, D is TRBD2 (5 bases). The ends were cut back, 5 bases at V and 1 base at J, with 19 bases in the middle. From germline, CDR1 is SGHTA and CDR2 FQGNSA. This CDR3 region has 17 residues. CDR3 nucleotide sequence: TGTGCCAGCAGCAGACTCCCGGCGGGCGGAGGCACAGATACGCAGTATTTT. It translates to CASSRLPAGGGTDTQYF.

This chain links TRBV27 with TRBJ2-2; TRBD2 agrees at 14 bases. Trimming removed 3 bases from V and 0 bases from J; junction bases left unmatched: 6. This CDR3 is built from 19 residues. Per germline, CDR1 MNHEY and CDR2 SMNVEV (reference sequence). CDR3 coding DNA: TGTGCCAGCAGTTTCAGGACTAGCGGGGGGTCCGCGAACACCGGGGAGCTGTTTTTT. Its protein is CASSFRTSGGSANTGELFF.

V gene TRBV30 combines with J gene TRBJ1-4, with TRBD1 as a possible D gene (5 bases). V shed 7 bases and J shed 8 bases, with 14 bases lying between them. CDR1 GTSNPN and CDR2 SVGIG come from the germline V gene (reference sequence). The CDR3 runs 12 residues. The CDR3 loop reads CASYRFGEKLFF. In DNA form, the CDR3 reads TGTGCCTCGTACAGGTTTGGGGAAAAACTGTTTTTT.

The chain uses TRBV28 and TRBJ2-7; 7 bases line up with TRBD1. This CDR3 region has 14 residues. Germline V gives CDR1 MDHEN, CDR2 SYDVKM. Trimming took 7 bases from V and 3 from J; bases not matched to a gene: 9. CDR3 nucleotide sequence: TGTGCCAGCACTCACCGGGACAGCAGCTACGAGCAGTACTTC. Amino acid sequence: CASTHRDSSYEQYF.

The CDR3, as DNA: TGTGCCAGCGGGAGACCGTTTGGCCCATATGAGCAGTACTTC. It translates to CASGRPFGPYEQYF. This chain joins TRBV27 and TRBJ2-5; possibly TRBD2 for D (5 bases). CDR3 length: 14 residues. CDR1 is MNHEY and CDR2 is SMNVEV in the germline V gene (reference sequence). V lost 8 bases, J lost 11 bases, and 24 bases lay in between.

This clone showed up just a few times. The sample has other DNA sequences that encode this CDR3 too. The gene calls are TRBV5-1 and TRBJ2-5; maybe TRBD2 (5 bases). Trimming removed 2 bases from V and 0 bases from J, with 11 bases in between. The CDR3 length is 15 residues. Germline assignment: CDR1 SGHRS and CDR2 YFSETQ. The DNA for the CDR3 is TGCGCCAGCAGCTTACGGGGAACGTACCAAGAGACCCAGTACTTC. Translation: CASSLRGTYQETQYF. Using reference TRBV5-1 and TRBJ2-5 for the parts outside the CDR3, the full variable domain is KAGVTQTPRYLIKTRGQQVTLSCSPISGHRSVSWYQQTPGQGLQFLFEYFSETQRNKGNFPGRFSGRQFSNSRSEMNVSTLELGDSALYLCASSLRGTYQETQYFGPGTRLLVL.

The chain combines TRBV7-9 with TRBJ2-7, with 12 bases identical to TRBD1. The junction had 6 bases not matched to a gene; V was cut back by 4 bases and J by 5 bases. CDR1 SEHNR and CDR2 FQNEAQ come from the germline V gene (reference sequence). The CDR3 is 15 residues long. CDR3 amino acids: CASSSWDRGLDEQYF. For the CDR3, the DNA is TGTGCCAGCAGCTCCTGGGACAGGGGGCTCGACGAGCAGTACTTC.

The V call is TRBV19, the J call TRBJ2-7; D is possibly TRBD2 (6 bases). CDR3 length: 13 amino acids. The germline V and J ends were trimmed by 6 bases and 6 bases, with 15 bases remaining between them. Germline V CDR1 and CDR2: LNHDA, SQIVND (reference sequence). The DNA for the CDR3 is TGTGCCAGTAGCTCTGCCGGAGGGTTCGAGCAGTACTTC. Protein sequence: CASSSAGGFEQYF.

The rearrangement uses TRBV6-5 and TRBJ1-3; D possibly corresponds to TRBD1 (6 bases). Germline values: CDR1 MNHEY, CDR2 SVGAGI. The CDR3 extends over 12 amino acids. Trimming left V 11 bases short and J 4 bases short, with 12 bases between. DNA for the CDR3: TGTGCCCATGGGGGGGGCGGAAACACCATATATTTT. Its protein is CAHGGGGNTIYF.

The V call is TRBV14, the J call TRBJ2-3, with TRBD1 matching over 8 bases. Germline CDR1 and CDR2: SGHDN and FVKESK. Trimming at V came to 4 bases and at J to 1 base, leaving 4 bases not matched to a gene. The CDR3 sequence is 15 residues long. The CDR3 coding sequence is TGTGCCAGCAGCCTCCCGACAGGGGGCACAGATACGCAGTATTTT. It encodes CASSLPTGGTDTQYF.

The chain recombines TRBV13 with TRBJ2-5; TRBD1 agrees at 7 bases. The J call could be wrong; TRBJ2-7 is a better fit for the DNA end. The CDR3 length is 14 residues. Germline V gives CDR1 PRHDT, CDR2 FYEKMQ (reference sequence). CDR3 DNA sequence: TGTGCCAGCAGCTTCGGGACAGAAACGTACGAGCAGTACTTC. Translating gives CASSFGTETYEQYF.